These 21 T cell receptor beta chains share one sample of origin, sequenced in a study of blood T cell repertoires in COVID-19. Repertoires were generated with immunoSEQ multiplex PCR, while TCRdb's copy carries only in-frame clones and drops some. Found here are roughly 200,000 clones, around nine tenths of them singletons; the top ten hold 0.5% to 0.6%. The sample comprised peripheral blood. These receptors originate from a man between 45 and 60 years old with acute or convalescent COVID-19.

The V call is TRBV27, the J call TRBJ2-7; D might be TRBD1 (6 bases). The CDR3 loop spans 13 amino acids. Germline V gene sequence: CDR1 MNHEY, CDR2 SMNVEV (reference sequence). Trimming removed 6 bases at V and 5 bases at J, with 14 bases between. The CDR3 sequence: CASRRDIWDEQYF. In DNA, the CDR3 is TGTGCCAGCAGGAGGGACATTTGGGACGAGCAGTACTTC.

The chain carries TRBV4-2 and TRBJ2-2; 11 nucleotides agree with TRBD2. Germline V gene data show CDR1 as LGHNA and CDR2 as YNFKEQ. After removal of 0 bases from V and 3 bases from J, the junction contained 3 bases not matched to a gene. The CDR3 runs to 17 residues. The CDR3 here is CASSQDSGRGHTGELFF. CDR3 bases: TGTGCCAGCAGCCAAGATAGCGGGAGGGGTCACACCGGGGAGCTGTTTTTT.

The chain employs TRBV18 and TRBJ1-6; D remains unclear. Germline V CDR1 and CDR2: KGHSH, LQKENI. CDR3 length: 17 amino acids. V was shortened by 0 bases and J by 6 bases, with 15 bases between the two germline ends. The CDR3 protein is CASSPPRGGSRNSPLHF. In nucleotides, the CDR3 is TGTGCCAGCTCACCACCGCGCGGAGGTAGCCGTAATTCACCCCTCCACTTT.

The rearrangement joins TRBV5-8 to TRBJ1-5, with a weak D call TRBD1 (6 bases). CDR3 size: 13 residues. The germline CDR1 and CDR2 sequences are SGHTS and YDEGEE. The V end was cut by 2 bases, the J end by 6 bases, with 9 bases between. The CDR3 is CASSFETGQPQHF. CDR3 DNA: TGTGCCAGCAGCTTTGAGACAGGTCAGCCCCAGCATTTT.

J is TRBJ2-7 and V is TRBV30; D not certain. V dropped 3 bases and J dropped 3 bases, with 15 bases sitting between them. The CDR3 extends over 14 amino acids. Per germline, CDR1 GTSNPN and CDR2 SVGIG (reference sequence). The CDR3 coding sequence is TGTGCCTGGAGGAAATCCCTCGGTAGCTACGAGCAGTACTTC. As protein: CAWRKSLGSYEQYF. Full variable domain (rest looked up from reference TRBV30 and TRBJ2-7): SQTIHQWPATLVQPVGSPLSLECTVEGTSNPNLYWYRQAAGRGLQLLFYSVGIGQISSEVPQNLSASRPQDRQFILSSKKLLLSDSGFYLCAWRKSLGSYEQYFGPGTRLTVT.

This clone was recorded a few times. The chain joins TRBV19 to TRBJ2-1; D gene uncertain. V was pared by 2 bases and J by 5 bases, with 10 bases between. CDR3 length: 14 amino acids. Germline V lookup: CDR1 LNHDA, CDR2 SQIVND (reference sequence). CDR3 nucleotide sequence: TGTGCCAGTAGTATAAGGTTCGCGGACAATGAGCAGTTCTTC. Amino acids: CASSIRFADNEQFF.

The J gene is TRBJ1-6, the V gene TRBV3-1 (or the pseudogene TRBV3-2), with D perhaps matching TRBD1 (5 bases). V lost 8 bases to trimming and J lost 7 bases, with 9 bases between them. The CDR3 is made up of 12 amino acids. Germline assignment: CDR1 LGHDT and CDR2 YNNKEL (reference sequence). The CDR3 coding sequence is TGTGCCAGCGGGACTGGGAATTCACCCCTCCACTTT. It codes for CASGTGNSPLHF.

CDR3 nucleotides: TGTGCCAGCAGCTTAGGGTCGAACACGGGTCGAGAGACCCAGTACTTC. The encoded protein is CASSLGSNTGRETQYF. This rearrangement joins TRBV7-6 to TRBJ2-5, with D uncertain. The CDR3 has 16 amino acids. Germline CDR1 and CDR2: SGHVS and FNYEAQ. The V end was cut by 1 base, the J end by 4 bases, with 16 bases between.

This clone was seen once. J is TRBJ1-6 and V is TRBV6-5; D unclear. Germline CDR1 MNHEY, CDR2 SVGAGI. CDR3 size: 16 residues. V was shortened by 0 bases and J by 9 bases, with 15 bases between the two germline ends. CDR3 DNA sequence: TGTGCCAGCAGTTACTCGGGCGACCTTGGTGGTTCACCCCTCCACTTT. Its translation is CASSYSGDLGGSPLHF.

The V call is TRBV25-1, the J call TRBJ1-6, with D tentatively TRBD1 (5 bases). Trimming pared 3 bases from V and 9 bases from J, leaving 9 bases between. Germline CDR1 and CDR2: MGHDK and SYGVNS. This CDR3 spans 13 amino acids. The CDR3, as DNA: TGTGCCAGCAGTGAGCAGGGTTTTTCACCCCTCCACTTT. This sequence encodes CASSEQGFSPLHF.

The V call is TRBV19, the J call TRBJ2-7; TRBD1 matches at 7 bases. With 3 bases clipped from V and 3 bases from J, the junction kept 14 bases outside the gene matches. This CDR3 region has 17 residues. Per germline, CDR1 LNHDA and CDR2 SQIVND (reference sequence). CDR3 protein: CASSIRGGQSDLYEQYF. In DNA, the CDR3 is TGTGCCAGTAGTATTCGAGGGGGACAGTCCGACCTCTACGAGCAGTACTTC.

V usage is TRBV27 and J usage is TRBJ2-7; 7 nucleotides line up with TRBD2. The V gene's germline CDR1 is MNHEY and CDR2 SMNVEV (reference sequence). J lost 2 bases, V lost 10 bases, and 11 bases had no gene match. The CDR3 extends over 14 amino acids. The CDR3 sequence: CATSIKGRAYEQYF. In nucleotides, the CDR3 is TGTGCCACCTCGATCAAGGGGAGGGCCTACGAGCAGTACTTC.

The genes are TRBV6-5 and TRBJ2-3; TRBD2 matches at 10 bases. CDR1 is MNHEY and CDR2 is SVGAGI in the germline V gene. The CDR3 contains 15 residues. With 7 bases clipped from V and 2 bases from J, the junction kept 6 bases outside the gene matches. CDR3 bases: TGTGCCAGCAAGAGCGGGAGGGCCAACACAGATACGCAGTATTTT. Translating gives CASKSGRANTDTQYF.

The rearrangement uses TRBV10-3 and TRBJ1-6; 7 bases fit TRBD1. V was pared by 5 bases and J by 10 bases, with 17 bases of the junction left unmatched. Germline lookup yields CDR1 ENHRY and CDR2 SYGVKD. The CDR3 consists of 17 residues. CDR3 sequence reads: CAISLTDDRALGSPLHF. The DNA for the CDR3 is TGTGCCATCAGTCTAACGGACGACAGGGCTCTGGGCTCACCCCTCCACTTT.

This chain links TRBV3-1 (or the pseudogene TRBV3-2) with TRBJ2-5; 11 bases align to TRBD2. The CDR3 has 16 residues. Germline V lookup: CDR1 LGHDT, CDR2 YNNKEL (reference sequence). Trimming cost V 4 bases and J 4 bases; bases outside gene matches: 8. DNA for the CDR3: TGTGCCAGCAGCCGTCAACTAGCGGGGGAAGGAGAGACCCAGTACTTC. This translates into CASSRQLAGEGETQYF.

Concerning this clone itself: The junction does not match germline at one end; this may be a read error. In the same sample, other DNA sequences code for this CDR3. The chain employs TRBV6-2 or TRBV6-3 and TRBJ1-1, with TRBD1 as a possible D gene (5 bases). The CDR3 contains 14 residues. Germline V gene sequence: CDR1 MNHEY, CDR2 SVGEGT. CDR3 in DNA: TGTGCCAGCAGTCGGACACCGAAGAACACTGAAGCTTTTTTT. Translation gives CASSRTPKNTEAFF.

This clone showed up just a few times. V and J are TRBV9 and TRBJ2-3; 7 nucleotides agree with TRBD2. The germline V gene encodes CDR1 SGDLS and CDR2 YYNGEE. With 0 bases clipped from V and 0 bases from J, the junction kept 13 bases outside the gene matches. The CDR3 has 19 amino acids. The CDR3 sequence is CASSVARVWRGGSTDTQYF. The CDR3 DNA follows: TGTGCCAGCAGCGTAGCTCGGGTTTGGCGGGGAGGGAGCACAGATACGCAGTATTTT. The whole variable domain, filled in from reference TRBV9 and TRBJ2-3, reads DSGVTQTPKHLITATGQRVTLRCSPRSGDLSVYWYQQSLDQGLQFLIQYYNGEERAKGNILERFSAQQFPDLHSELNLSSLELGDSALYFCASSVARVWRGGSTDTQYFGPGTRLTVL.

V usage is TRBV6-6 and J usage is TRBJ1-5, with 11 bases fitting TRBD1. The CDR3 length is 16 residues. V shed 0 bases and J 5 bases; nucleotides not matched to a gene: 3. CDR1 is MNHNY, CDR2 SVGAGI, per germline (reference sequence). The chain's CDR3 is CASSYSGTGGYQPQHF. The CDR3 coding sequence is TGTGCCAGCAGTTACTCGGGGACAGGGGGATATCAGCCCCAGCATTTT.

The chain combines TRBV10-1 with TRBJ2-5; 11 bases are a match to TRBD1. Germline V gene sequence: CDR1 WNHNN, CDR2 SYGVQD (reference sequence). The CDR3 spans 16 residues. Unmatched junction bases numbered 8, after V lost 3 bases and J lost 5 bases. The CDR3 region is CASSDSGTGGHETQYF. The CDR3 DNA reads as TGCGCCAGCAGTGATTCCGGGACAGGGGGTCATGAGACCCAGTACTTC.

The chain uses TRBV23-1 and TRBJ2-2; unclear D gene. TRBV23-1 is placed among ORFs of uncertain function. The V end was cut by 6 bases, the J end by 4 bases, with 21 bases between. This CDR3 comprises 17 residues. The CDR3 reads CASSPFTWASITGELFF. The CDR3 DNA sequence: TGCGCCAGCAGCCCCTTTACATGGGCATCAATCACCGGGGAGCTGTTTTTT.

The V and J genes are TRBV9 and TRBJ2-2; no clear D gene. Germline V gene sequence: CDR1 SGDLS, CDR2 YYNGEE. V was clipped by 6 bases and J by 2 bases, with 11 bases between them. The CDR3 sequence is 14 residues long. The CDR3 DNA sequence: TGTGCCAGCAAAATGACACCCAACACCGGGGAGCTGTTTTTT. Protein sequence: CASKMTPNTGELFF.